Below, one T cell receptor beta chain is given with its context. Its matching antigen is unknown. This record comes from a study of T cell responses to AZD1222 COVID-19 vaccine. The study, taken as a whole, reports: Donor demographics were predominantly white British with a female majority; clonal diversity may be underestimated. Unmutated variant regions are reportedly targeted by nearly half of spike-specific TCRs. The span of vaccine-associated CD4 TCRs extended across spike, with dominance at 160-218 and 743-854. Repertoire sampling happened only post peak T cell response.

With 6 bases clipped from V and 6 bases from J, the junction kept 6 bases outside the gene matches. CDR1 MNHNY and CDR2 SVGAGI come from the germline V gene (reference sequence). The CDR3 is made up of 15 amino acids. Here immunoSEQ multiplex PCR was the method, and the copy in TCRdb shows in-frame clones only, minus some. The profile shows roughly 55,000 clones, around 89% of them singletons. The chain employs TRBV6-6 and TRBJ2-1, with TRBD2 matching 12 bases. This clonotype originated in an adult in good health. The starting material was peripheral blood, obtained on day 0 of AZD1222 vaccination. For the CDR3, the DNA is TGTGCCAGCAGCCTCGGACTAGCGGGACCCAATGAGCAGTTCTTC. This translates into CASSLGLAGPNEQFF.